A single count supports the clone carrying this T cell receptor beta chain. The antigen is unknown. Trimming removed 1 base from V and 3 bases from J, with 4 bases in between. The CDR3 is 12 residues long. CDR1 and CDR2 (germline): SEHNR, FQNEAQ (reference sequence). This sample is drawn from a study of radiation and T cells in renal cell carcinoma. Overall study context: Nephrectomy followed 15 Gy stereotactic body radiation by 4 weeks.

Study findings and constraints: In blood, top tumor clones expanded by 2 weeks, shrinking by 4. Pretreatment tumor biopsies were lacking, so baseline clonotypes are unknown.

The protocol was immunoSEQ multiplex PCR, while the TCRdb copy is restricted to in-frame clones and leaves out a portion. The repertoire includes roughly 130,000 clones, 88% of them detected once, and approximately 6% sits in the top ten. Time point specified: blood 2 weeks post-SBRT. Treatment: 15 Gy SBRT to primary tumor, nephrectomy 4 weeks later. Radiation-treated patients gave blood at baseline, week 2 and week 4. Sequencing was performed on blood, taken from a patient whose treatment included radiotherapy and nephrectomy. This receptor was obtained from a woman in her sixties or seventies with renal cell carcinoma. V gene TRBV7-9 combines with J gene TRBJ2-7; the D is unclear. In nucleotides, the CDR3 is TGTGCCAGCAGCTTAGACTACTACGAGCAGTACTTC. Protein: CASSLDYYEQYF. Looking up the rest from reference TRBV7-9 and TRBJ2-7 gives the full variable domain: DTGVSQNPRHKITKRGQNVTFRCDPISEHNRLYWYRQTLGQGPEFLTYFQNEAQLEKSRLLSDRFSAERPKGSFSTLEIQRTEQGDSAMYLCASSLDYYEQYFGPGTRLTVT.